This entry lists 16 T cell receptor beta chains sequenced from one sample in a study of persistence of HIV-infected CD4 T cells (dated by TCRdb to about 2020). The immunoSEQ hsTCRB assay version 4 in survey mode was used to sequence TCRbeta repertoires from genomic DNA. This is the immuneACCESS table as TCRdb keeps it, with only in-frame sequences that have V and J called. A part of the clones is gone; compared with another copy, unresolved V genes explain less than half, and the rest is unexplained. The sample table records 35,000 to 40,000 clones; less than 90% of these occur just once. 1.5% to 2% of the sample lies in the top ten. In the paper's terms, the treatment or condition label means: suppressive antiretroviral therapy. Cells were stimulated with lysates of CMV-infected fibroblasts at roughly 10 ug/mL. Nonresponding CD40L-negative CD69-negative CD45RO-high memory CD4+ T cells were sorted as memory populations depleted of antigen-responding cells.

Their antigens are not known. The material was CD4+ T cells sorted from PBMCs after approximately 19-hour stimulation, obtained from a patient who received antiretroviral therapy. This specimen's cell subset or site label, per the study, means: CD40L-CD69- CD45RO-high memory CD4 T cells not responding to CMV lysate. These receptors were obtained from an adult man with HIV who was CMV-seropositive.

The chain employs TRBV5-1 and TRBJ2-1, with D perhaps assigned TRBD1 or TRBD2 (5 bases each). From germline, CDR1 is SGHRS and CDR2 YFSETQ. The CDR3 is 16 amino acids. Trimming took off 0 bases at V and 0 bases at J, with 10 bases between the two ends. CDR3 nucleotides: TGCGCCAGCAGCTTGGCCTCCGGGGCCTCCTACAATGAGCAGTTCTTC. Its translation: CASSLASGASYNEQFF.

V gene TRBV24-1 combines with J gene TRBJ2-1, with 10 nucleotides matching TRBD1. This CDR3 contains 15 residues. The germline gives CDR1 KGHDR, CDR2 SFDVKD. The J segment lost 4 bases and the V segment lost 5 bases, leaving 4 bases of the junction unmatched. CDR3 sequence reads: CATSVDRGRYNEQFF. The DNA for the CDR3 is TGTGCCACCAGTGTCGACAGGGGGCGATACAATGAGCAGTTCTTC.

This chain uses TRBV6-5 with TRBJ1-6, with TRBD1 matching over 7 bases. The J segment lost 4 bases and the V segment lost 2 bases, leaving 5 bases of the junction unmatched. Germline CDR1 MNHEY, CDR2 SVGAGI. The CDR3 loop spans 16 amino acids. For the CDR3, the DNA is TGTGCCAGCAGTTACCGCACAGGGGAGTATAATTCACCCCTCCACTTT. Translation: CASSYRTGEYNSPLHF.

The rearrangement uses TRBV7-3 and TRBJ1-2, with D perhaps matching TRBD1 (5 bases). CDR1 SGHTA and CDR2 FQGTGA come from the germline V gene. Trimming pared 5 bases from V and 4 bases from J, leaving 14 bases between. The CDR3 length is 14 residues. CDR3: CASSPLQVLYGYTF. In DNA form, the CDR3 reads TGTGCCAGCAGCCCCCTACAGGTCCTCTATGGCTACACCTTC.

This clone was detected a few times. The V and J genes are TRBV5-6 and TRBJ2-7; D remains ambiguous. This CDR3 has 15 amino acids. V was pared by 4 bases and J by 3 bases, with 17 bases between. The germline CDR1 and CDR2 sequences are SGHDT and YYEEEE. CDR3 sequence: CASSLWTDGHYEQYF. Here the CDR3 DNA reads TGTGCCAGCAGCCTGTGGACGGATGGCCACTACGAGCAGTACTTC.

The rearrangement uses TRBV19 and TRBJ2-3; D unresolved. Trimming pared 2 bases from V and 10 bases from J, leaving 10 bases between. The CDR3 has 12 residues. Germline V gives CDR1 LNHDA, CDR2 SQIVND (reference sequence). The CDR3 DNA is TGTGCCAGTAGTATACCGGCATTGCCGCAGTATTTT. It is translated as CASSIPALPQYF.

CDR3 in amino acids: CASRGRGEQFF. DNA for the CDR3: TGTGCCAGCAGGGGAAGGGGTGAGCAGTTCTTC. This chain joins TRBV27 and TRBJ2-1, with a tentative D call TRBD1 (5 bases). The CDR3 loop spans 11 amino acids. Germline assignment: CDR1 MNHEY and CDR2 SMNVEV (reference sequence). Trimming took off 6 bases at V and 9 bases at J, with 9 bases between the two ends.

V usage is TRBV5-4 and J usage is TRBJ1-2, with D maybe TRBD1 (6 bases). CDR3 length: 15 residues. The V gene lost 4 bases and the J gene lost 2 bases, with 15 bases spanning the gap. Looked up from germline, CDR1 is SGHNT and CDR2 is YYREEE (reference sequence). The CDR3 sequence is CASSREGGMNYGYTF. As DNA, the CDR3 is TGTGCCAGCAGCCGCGAGGGGGGGATGAACTATGGCTACACCTTC.

The chain couples TRBV7-9 to TRBJ1-2; no reliable D call. Looked up from germline, CDR1 is SEHNR and CDR2 is FQNEAQ (reference sequence). The CDR3 is made up of 14 amino acids. V lost 3 bases to trimming and J lost 4 bases, with 12 bases between them. The CDR3 coding sequence is TGTGCCAGCAGCTTGGACGTCAACTTCTATGGCTACACCTTC. Translation gives CASSLDVNFYGYTF.

This sequence joins TRBV30 and TRBJ1-1; 12 bases align to TRBD1. The germline V gene has CDR1 GTSNPN and CDR2 SVGIG (reference sequence). Trimming took 0 bases from V and 4 from J; bases not matched to a gene: 6. CDR3 length equals 16 residues. The CDR3 reads CAWSVGGTGGFTEAFF. The CDR3 region has the DNA TGTGCCTGGAGTGTAGGAGGGACAGGGGGCTTCACTGAAGCTTTCTTT.

This clone was picked up one time. V usage is TRBV27 and J usage is TRBJ2-1; 7 bases are a match to TRBD2. The V segment lost 4 bases and the J segment 4 bases; nucleotides outside the gene matches: 7. The CDR3 runs to 15 residues. Germline CDR1 and CDR2: MNHEY and SMNVEV (reference sequence). The CDR3 DNA reads TGTGCCAGCAGTTCAAGACTAGCAGGGTACAATGAGCAGTTCTTC. Its translation: CASSSRLAGYNEQFF.

The chain uses TRBV6-5 and TRBJ2-7, with D perhaps matching TRBD2 (5 bases). Germline V gene data show CDR1 as MNHEY and CDR2 as SVGAGI. Trimming shortened V by 10 bases and J by 0 bases, and 16 bases separated the two germline ends. This CDR3 is built from 14 residues. For the CDR3, the DNA is TGTGCCACCGAGGCCCCGGGGAGCTCCTACGAGCAGTACTTC. Translated: CATEAPGSSYEQYF.

This rearrangement joins TRBV29-1 to TRBJ2-2, with TRBD1 matching 7 bases. With V trimmed by 4 bases and J by 3 bases, 8 bases remained unmatched. CDR3 length: 15 amino acids. Per the germline V gene, CDR1 is SQVTM and CDR2 is ANQGSEA. CDR3 amino acids: CSVALGQVDTGELFF. The CDR3 bases are TGCAGCGTTGCCCTTGGACAGGTGGACACCGGGGAGCTGTTTTTT.

V gene TRBV29-1 combines with J gene TRBJ1-2, with 9 bases fitting TRBD1. Trimming took 7 bases from V and 8 from J; bases not matched to a gene: 8. The CDR3 totals 12 residues. From germline, CDR1 is SQVTM and CDR2 ANQGSEA. The CDR3 DNA reads as TGCAGCGCCGGGGGACAGGGCGGAGGCTACACCTTC. Protein sequence: CSAGGQGGGYTF.

This sequence joins TRBV7-2 and TRBJ2-2, with a weak D call TRBD1 (5 bases). CDR1 is SGHTA and CDR2 is FQGNSA in the germline V gene. The ends were cut back, 1 base at V and 6 bases at J, with 9 bases in the middle. The CDR3 consists of 14 residues. CDR3 residues: CASSLEQAAGELFF. In DNA form, the CDR3 reads TGTGCCAGCAGCTTAGAACAGGCGGCCGGGGAGCTGTTTTTT.

V is TRBV7-8 and J is TRBJ1-4; D not certain. CDR1 and CDR2 from the germline V gene are SGHVS and FQNEAQ. The V end lost 4 bases, the J end lost 1 base, and 7 bases lay between the germline ends. This CDR3 has 14 amino acids. This chain's CDR3 is CASSSELTNEKLFF. For the CDR3, the DNA is TGTGCCAGCAGCTCAGAGTTAACTAATGAAAAACTGTTTTTT.